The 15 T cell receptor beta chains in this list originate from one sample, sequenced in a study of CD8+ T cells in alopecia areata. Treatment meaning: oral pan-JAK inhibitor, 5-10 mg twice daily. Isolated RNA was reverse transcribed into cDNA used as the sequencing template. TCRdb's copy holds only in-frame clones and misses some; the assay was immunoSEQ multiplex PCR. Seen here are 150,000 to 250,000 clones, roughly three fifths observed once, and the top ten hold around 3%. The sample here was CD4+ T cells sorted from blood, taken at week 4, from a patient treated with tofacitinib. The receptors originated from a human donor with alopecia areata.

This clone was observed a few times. The CDR3 region is CASSLYREDSGNTIYF. For the CDR3, the DNA is TGTGCCAGCAGCCTTTACAGGGAAGACTCTGGAAACACCATATATTTT. The chain couples TRBV5-6 to TRBJ1-3; perhaps TRBD1 as D (6 bases). This CDR3 region has 16 residues. In germline, CDR1 is SGHDT, CDR2 YYEEEE. Trimming took off 4 bases at V and 0 bases at J, with 14 bases between the two ends.

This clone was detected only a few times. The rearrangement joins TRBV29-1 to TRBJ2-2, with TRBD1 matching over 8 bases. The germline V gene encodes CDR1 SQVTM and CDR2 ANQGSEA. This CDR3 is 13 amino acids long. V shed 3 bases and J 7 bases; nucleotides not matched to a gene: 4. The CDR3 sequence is CSVDPGTGGELFF. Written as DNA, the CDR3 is TGCAGCGTTGATCCTGGGACAGGCGGGGAGCTGTTTTTT.

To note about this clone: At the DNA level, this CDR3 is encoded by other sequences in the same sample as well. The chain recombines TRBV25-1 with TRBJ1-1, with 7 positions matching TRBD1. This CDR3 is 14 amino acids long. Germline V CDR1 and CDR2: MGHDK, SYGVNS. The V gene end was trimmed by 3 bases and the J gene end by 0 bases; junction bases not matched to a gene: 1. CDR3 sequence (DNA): TGTGCCAGCAGTGAGACAGGGTTGAACACTGAAGCTTTCTTT. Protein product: CASSETGLNTEAFF.

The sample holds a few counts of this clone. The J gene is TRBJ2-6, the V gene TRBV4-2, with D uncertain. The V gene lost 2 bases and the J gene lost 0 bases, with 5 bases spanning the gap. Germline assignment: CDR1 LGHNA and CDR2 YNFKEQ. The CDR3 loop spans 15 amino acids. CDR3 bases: TGTGCCAGCAGCCAACAGAGCTCTGGGGCCAACGTCCTGACTTTC. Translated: CASSQQSSGANVLTF.

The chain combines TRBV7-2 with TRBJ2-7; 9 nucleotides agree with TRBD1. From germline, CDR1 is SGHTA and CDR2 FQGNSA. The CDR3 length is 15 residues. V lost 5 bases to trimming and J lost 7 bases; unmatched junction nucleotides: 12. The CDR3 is CASSQGGTGRREQYF. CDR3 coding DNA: TGTGCCAGCAGCCAGGGGGGGACAGGGCGAAGGGAGCAGTACTTC.

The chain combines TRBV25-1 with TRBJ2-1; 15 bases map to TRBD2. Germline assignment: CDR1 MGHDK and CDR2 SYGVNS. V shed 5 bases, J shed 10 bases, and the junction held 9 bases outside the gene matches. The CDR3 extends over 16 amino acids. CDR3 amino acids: CASSPRTSGGVYEQFF. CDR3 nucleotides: TGTGCCAGCAGTCCCCGGACTAGCGGGGGGGTTTACGAGCAGTTCTTC. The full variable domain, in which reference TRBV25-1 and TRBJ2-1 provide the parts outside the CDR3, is EADIYQTPRYLVIGTGKKITLECSQTMGHDKMYWYQQDPGMELHLIHYSYGVNSTEKGDLSSESTVSRIRTEHFPLTLESARPSHTSQYLCASSPRTSGGVYEQFFGPGTRLTVL.

CDR3 DNA sequence: TGTGCCAGTTTGGGACAGCTAAGCACAGATACGCAGTATTTT. This sequence encodes CASLGQLSTDTQYF. This chain joins TRBV2 and TRBJ2-3; 7 bases match TRBD1. Germline assignment: CDR1 SNHLY and CDR2 FYNNEI. The CDR3 sequence is 14 residues long. V gave up 9 bases and J gave up 0 bases; unmatched junction bases: 6.

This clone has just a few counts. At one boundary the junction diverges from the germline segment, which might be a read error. DNA of the CDR3: TGTGCCAGCAGCCTAGCCTCGACAGGGCCAGCGAATACGCAGTATTTT. Residues: CASSLASTGPANTQYF. The chain links TRBV7-6 to TRBJ2-3; 7 nucleotides match TRBD1. This CDR3 comprises 16 residues. CDR1 and CDR2 from the germline V gene are SGHVS and FNYEAQ.

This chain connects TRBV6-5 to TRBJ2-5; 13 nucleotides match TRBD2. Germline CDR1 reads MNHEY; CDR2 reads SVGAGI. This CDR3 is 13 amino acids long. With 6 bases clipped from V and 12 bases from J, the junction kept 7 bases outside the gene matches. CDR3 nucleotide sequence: TGTGCCAGCAGACTAGCGGGGGGGCATCCAAAGTACTTC. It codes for CASRLAGGHPKYF.

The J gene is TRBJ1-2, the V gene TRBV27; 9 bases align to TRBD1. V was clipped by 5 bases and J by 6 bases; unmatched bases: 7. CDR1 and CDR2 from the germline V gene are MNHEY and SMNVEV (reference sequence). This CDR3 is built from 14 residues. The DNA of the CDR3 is TGTGCCAGCAGTATTCGACAGGGGGGTAATGGCTACACCTTC. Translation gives CASSIRQGGNGYTF.

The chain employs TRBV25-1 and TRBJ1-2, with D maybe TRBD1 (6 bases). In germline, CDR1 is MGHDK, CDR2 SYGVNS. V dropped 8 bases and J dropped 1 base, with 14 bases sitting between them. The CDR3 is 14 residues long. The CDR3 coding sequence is TGTGCCAGCTCGTTCGGGGGCAGTAACTATGGCTACACCTTC. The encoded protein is CASSFGGSNYGYTF.

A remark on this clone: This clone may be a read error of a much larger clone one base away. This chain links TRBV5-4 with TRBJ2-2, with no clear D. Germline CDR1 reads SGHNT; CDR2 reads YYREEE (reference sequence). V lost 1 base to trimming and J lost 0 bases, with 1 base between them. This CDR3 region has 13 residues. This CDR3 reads CASSLTNTGELFF. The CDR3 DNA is TGTGCCAGCAGCTTGACGAACACCGGGGAGCTGTTTTTT.

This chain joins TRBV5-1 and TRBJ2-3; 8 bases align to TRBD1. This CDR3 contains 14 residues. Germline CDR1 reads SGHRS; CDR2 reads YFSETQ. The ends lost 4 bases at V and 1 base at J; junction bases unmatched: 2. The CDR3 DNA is TGCGCCAGCAGCCAGGACAGGGGCACAGATACGCAGTATTTT. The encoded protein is CASSQDRGTDTQYF.

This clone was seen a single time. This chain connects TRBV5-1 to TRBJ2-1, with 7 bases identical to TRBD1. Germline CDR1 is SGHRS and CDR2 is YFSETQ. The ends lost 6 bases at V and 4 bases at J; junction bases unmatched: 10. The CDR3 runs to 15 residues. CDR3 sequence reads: CASTRPGQPYNEQFF. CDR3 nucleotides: TGCGCCAGCACCAGGCCGGGACAGCCATACAATGAGCAGTTCTTC.

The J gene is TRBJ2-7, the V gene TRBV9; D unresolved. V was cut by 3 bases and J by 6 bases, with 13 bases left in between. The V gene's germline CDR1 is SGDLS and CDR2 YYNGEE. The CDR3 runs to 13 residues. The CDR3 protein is CASSDQPVGEQYF. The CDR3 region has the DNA TGTGCCAGCAGCGACCAGCCCGTCGGCGAGCAGTACTTC.